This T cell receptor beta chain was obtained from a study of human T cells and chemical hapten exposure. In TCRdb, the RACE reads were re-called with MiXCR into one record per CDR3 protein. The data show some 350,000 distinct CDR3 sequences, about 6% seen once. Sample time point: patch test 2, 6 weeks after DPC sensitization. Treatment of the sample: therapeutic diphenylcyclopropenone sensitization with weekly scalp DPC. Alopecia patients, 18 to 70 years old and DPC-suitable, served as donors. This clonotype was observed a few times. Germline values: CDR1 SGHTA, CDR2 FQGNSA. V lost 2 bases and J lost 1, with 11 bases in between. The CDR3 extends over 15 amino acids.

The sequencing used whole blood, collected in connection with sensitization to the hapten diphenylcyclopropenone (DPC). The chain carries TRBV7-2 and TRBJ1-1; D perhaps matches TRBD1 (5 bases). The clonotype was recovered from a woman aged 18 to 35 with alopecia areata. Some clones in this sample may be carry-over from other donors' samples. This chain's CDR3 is CASSLMGQGNTEAFF. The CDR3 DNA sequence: TGTGCCAGCAGCTTAATGGGGCAGGGGAACACTGAAGCTTTCTTT.